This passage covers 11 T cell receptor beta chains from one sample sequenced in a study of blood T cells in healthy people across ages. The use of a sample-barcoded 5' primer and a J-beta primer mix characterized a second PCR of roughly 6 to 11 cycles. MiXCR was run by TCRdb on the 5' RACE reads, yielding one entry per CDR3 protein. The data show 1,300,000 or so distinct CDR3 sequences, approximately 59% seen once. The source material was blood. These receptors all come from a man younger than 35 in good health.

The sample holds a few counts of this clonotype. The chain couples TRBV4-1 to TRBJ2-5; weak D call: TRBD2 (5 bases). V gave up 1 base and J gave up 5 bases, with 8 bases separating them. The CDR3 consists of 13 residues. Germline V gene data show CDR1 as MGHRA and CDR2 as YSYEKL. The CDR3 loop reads CASSQVEAETQYF. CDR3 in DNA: TGCGCCAGCAGCCAAGTGGAGGCCGAGACCCAGTACTTC.

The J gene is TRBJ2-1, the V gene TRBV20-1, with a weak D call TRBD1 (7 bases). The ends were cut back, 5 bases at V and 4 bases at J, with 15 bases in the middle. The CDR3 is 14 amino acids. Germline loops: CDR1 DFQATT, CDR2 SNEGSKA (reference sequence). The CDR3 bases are TGCAGTGCTGGGTCCAGGGGGGAGTACAATGAGCAGTTCTTC. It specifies CSAGSRGEYNEQFF.

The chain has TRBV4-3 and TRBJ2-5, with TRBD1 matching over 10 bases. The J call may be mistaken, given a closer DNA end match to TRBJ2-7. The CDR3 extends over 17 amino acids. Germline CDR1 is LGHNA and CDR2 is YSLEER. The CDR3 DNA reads TGCGCCAGCAGCCAAGATTTTCTGGGACAGGGGAAGTACGAGCAGTACTTC. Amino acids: CASSQDFLGQGKYEQYF.

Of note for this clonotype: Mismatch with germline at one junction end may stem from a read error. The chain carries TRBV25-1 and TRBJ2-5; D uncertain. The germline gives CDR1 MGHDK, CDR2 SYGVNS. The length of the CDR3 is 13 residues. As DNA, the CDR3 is TGTGCCAGCAGTTCTGGTTTCCAAGAGGCCCAGTACTTC. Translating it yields CASSSGFQEAQYF.

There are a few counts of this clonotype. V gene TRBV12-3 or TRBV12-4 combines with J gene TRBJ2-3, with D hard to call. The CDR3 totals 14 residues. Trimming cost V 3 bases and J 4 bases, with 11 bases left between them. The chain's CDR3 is CASSLANSPDTQYF. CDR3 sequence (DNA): TGTGCCAGCAGTTTGGCCAACAGCCCAGATACGCAGTATTTT.

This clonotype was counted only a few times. CDR3 in DNA: TGCAGTGCCCAACCCTCAAGGACGGATACGCAGTATTTT. Protein sequence: CSAQPSRTDTQYF. The chain carries TRBV20-1 and TRBJ2-3; D not certain. Looked up from germline, CDR1 is DFQATT and CDR2 is SNEGSKA (reference sequence). The CDR3 totals 13 residues. V dropped 6 bases and J dropped 6 bases, with 16 bases sitting between them.

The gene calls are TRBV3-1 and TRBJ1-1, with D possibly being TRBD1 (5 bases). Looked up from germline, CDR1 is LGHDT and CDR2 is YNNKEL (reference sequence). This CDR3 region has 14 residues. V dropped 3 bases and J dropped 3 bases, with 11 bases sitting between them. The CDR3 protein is CASSQLGQDTEAFF. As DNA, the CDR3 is TGTGCCAGCAGCCAGCTGGGGCAGGACACTGAAGCTTTCTTT.

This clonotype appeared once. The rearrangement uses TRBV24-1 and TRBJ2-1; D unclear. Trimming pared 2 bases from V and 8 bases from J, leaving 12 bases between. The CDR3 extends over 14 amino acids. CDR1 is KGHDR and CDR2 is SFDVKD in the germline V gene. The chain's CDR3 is CATSDSATEYEQFF. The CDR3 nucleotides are TGTGCCACCAGTGATTCGGCAACAGAGTATGAGCAGTTCTTC.

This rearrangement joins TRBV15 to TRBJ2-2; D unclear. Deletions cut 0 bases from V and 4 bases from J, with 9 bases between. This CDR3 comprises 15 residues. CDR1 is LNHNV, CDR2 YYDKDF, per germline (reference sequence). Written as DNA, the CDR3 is TGTGCCACCAGCAGAGATAAGGCGGTCACCGGGGAGCTGTTTTTT. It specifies CATSRDKAVTGELFF.

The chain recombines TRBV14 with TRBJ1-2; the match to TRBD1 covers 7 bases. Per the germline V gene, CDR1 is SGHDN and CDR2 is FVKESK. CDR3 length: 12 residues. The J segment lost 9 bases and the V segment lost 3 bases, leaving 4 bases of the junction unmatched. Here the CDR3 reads CASSQMTGRYTF. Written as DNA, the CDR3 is TGTGCCAGCAGCCAGATGACAGGGCGCTACACCTTC.

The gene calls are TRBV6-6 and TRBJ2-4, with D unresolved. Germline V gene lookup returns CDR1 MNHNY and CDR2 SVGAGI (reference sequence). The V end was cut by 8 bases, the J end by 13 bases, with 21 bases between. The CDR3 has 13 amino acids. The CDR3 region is CASQLYSPGEQYF. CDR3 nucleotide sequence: TGTGCCAGCCAGCTCTACTCGCCAGGAGAGCAGTACTTC.